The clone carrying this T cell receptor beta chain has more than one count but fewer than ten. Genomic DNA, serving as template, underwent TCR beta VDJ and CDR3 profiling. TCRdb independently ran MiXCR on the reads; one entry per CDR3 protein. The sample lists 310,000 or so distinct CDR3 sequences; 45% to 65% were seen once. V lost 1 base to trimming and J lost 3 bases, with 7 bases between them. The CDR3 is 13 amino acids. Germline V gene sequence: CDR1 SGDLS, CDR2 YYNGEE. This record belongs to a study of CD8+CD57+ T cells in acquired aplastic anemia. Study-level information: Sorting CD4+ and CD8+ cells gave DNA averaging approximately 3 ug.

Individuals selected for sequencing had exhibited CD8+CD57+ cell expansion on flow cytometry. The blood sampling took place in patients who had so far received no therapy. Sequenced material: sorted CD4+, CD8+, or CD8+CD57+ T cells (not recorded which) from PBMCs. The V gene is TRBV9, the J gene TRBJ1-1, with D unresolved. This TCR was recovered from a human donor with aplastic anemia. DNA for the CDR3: TGTGCCAGCAGCGTACGGATGTACACTGAAGCTTTCTTT. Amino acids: CASSVRMYTEAFF.